This T cell receptor (beta chain) was profiled in a study of blood T cell repertoires in COVID-19. Measured with immunoSEQ multiplex PCR; TCRdb has only the in-frame clones, and not every one. The data contain under 75,000 clones, around 93% of them singletons. The CDR3 length is 15 residues. The germline V gene has CDR1 MNHNY and CDR2 SVGAGI (reference sequence). The V gene lost 3 bases and the J gene lost 0 bases, with 12 bases spanning the gap. Only one count was recorded for this clone. The sample consisted of peripheral blood. The clonotype was recovered from a man aged 50 to 59 with active COVID-19. This sequence joins TRBV6-6 and TRBJ2-7; a weak D match, TRBD2 (5 bases). The CDR3 DNA reads as TGTGCCAGCAGTTATGAGGGTTGGGGCTCCTACGAGCAGTACTTC. This gives the protein CASSYEGWGSYEQYF.